The clone carrying this T cell receptor beta chain was counted many times. Its target is unknown. The record originates from a study of T-cell memory formation after mild COVID-19. TCRdb recomputed calls from the 5' RACE reads with MiXCR, one row per CDR3 protein. The repertoire holds around 29,000 distinct CDR3 sequences, around 16% seen once, with 1.4% in the top ten. CDR1 is MNHEY, CDR2 SVGAGI, per germline. Trimming cost V 4 bases and J 2 bases; bases outside gene matches: 6. The CDR3 has 15 amino acids. Study-wide findings and caveats: CD4+ contracting clones lay mainly in CM and EM, CD8+ ones in EMRA. The appearance of some responding clones in pre-infection memory suggested that cross-reactive memory joined.

The receptor's source is an adult who had mild COVID-19 (a few samples of this study predate the infection). Cell type and time point are not known. Source material: PBMCs or a T cell subset sorted from them (not recorded which). The V gene is TRBV6-5, the J gene TRBJ2-7; 9 bases fit TRBD1. This CDR3 is CASSSSTGGPYEQYF. The CDR3 region has the DNA TGTGCCAGCAGTTCCTCGACAGGGGGTCCCTACGAGCAGTACTTC.